A single sample is the source of the 17 T cell receptor beta chains below, sequenced in a study of T-cell reconstitution after alpha-beta-depleted transplantation in children. Unique molecular identifiers tagged the TCRbeta library. TCRdb reprocessed the PCR reads with MiXCR, giving one entry per CDR3 protein. The sample yields more than 550,000 distinct CDR3 sequences, over 9.5% seen once. This material consisted of PBMCs from the stem cell graft donor, taken from the stem cell graft. The receptors come from a human donor who donated a stem cell graft to a child with acute myeloid leukemia.

There are many counts of this clonotype. The CDR3 sequence is CAITRGQGGYEQYF. The CDR3 DNA follows: TGTGCCATCACCAGGGGACAAGGCGGATACGAGCAGTACTTC. The chain joins TRBV10-3 to TRBJ2-7, with D maybe TRBD1 (6 bases). The germline V gene has CDR1 ENHRY and CDR2 SYGVKD. Trimming took 7 bases from V and 4 from J, leaving 17 bases between them. The CDR3 runs 14 residues.

In its sample, this clonotype was seen a few times. The rearrangement joins TRBV20-1 to TRBJ2-1; D is ambiguous. The CDR3 totals 11 residues. V was pared by 4 bases and J by 6 bases, with 7 bases between. Germline V gene lookup returns CDR1 DFQATT and CDR2 SNEGSKA (reference sequence). CDR3 in amino acids: CSATRTNEQFF. For the CDR3, the DNA is TGCAGTGCTACCCGAACCAATGAGCAGTTCTTC.

The rearrangement links TRBV20-1 to TRBJ1-2; no definite D call. Germline values: CDR1 DFQATT, CDR2 SNEGSKA (reference sequence). V was pared by 5 bases and J by 12 bases, with 19 bases between. The CDR3 totals 12 residues. CDR3 region: CSAPNPPRGNTF. The CDR3 nucleotides are TGCAGTGCTCCAAATCCACCCCGGGGAAACACCTTC.

The genes are TRBV20-1 and TRBJ2-1, with 10 bases that match TRBD2. The CDR3 contains 13 residues. Losses at the gene ends were 6 bases for V and 5 bases for J; bases not matched to a gene: 4. CDR1 DFQATT and CDR2 SNEGSKA come from the germline V gene (reference sequence). The CDR3 bases are TGCAGTGCAGTAGCGGGAGGCCACAATGAGCAGTTCTTC. This codes for CSAVAGGHNEQFF.

This clonotype was found a few times. The rearrangement uses TRBV4-2 and TRBJ2-2; possibly TRBD2 for D (6 bases). The germline V and J ends were trimmed by 0 bases and 7 bases, with 12 bases remaining between them. The CDR3 covers 15 residues. Germline V gene data show CDR1 as LGHNA and CDR2 as YNFKEQ. CDR3 amino acids: CASSQDAAGSGELFF. The CDR3 DNA reads as TGTGCCAGCAGCCAAGATGCCGCGGGGAGCGGGGAGCTGTTTTTT.

V gene TRBV5-5 combines with J gene TRBJ2-1, with TRBD2 matching 7 bases. CDR3 length equals 17 residues. With 4 bases clipped from V and 0 bases from J, the junction kept 10 bases outside the gene matches. Germline lookup yields CDR1 SGHKS and CDR2 YYEKEE (reference sequence). The DNA for the CDR3 is TGTGCCAGCAGCCCGGGGGGTGGGGGAGGCTCCTACAATGAGCAGTTCTTC. It translates to CASSPGGGGGSYNEQFF.

This clonotype was observed at least ten times. The rearrangement links TRBV5-1 to TRBJ2-1; D is possibly TRBD2 (6 bases). Germline assignment: CDR1 SGHRS and CDR2 YFSETQ. This CDR3 has 15 amino acids. The V end lost 1 base, the J end lost 1 base, and 9 bases lay between the germline ends. The CDR3 reads CASSLTGTSYNEQFF. The CDR3 coding sequence is TGCGCCAGCAGCTTGACCGGGACTTCCTACAATGAGCAGTTCTTC.

A note on this clonotype: With a much larger clone just one base away, this may be a read error. The conserved phenylalanine or tryptophan normally closing the CDR3 is absent here, so this likely arose from a read error. The genes are TRBV28 and TRBJ1-1; TRBD1 matches at 10 bases. Losses at the gene ends were 6 bases for V and 8 bases for J; bases not matched to a gene: 9. The CDR3 is 14 residues long. Germline V gene data show CDR1 as MDHEN and CDR2 as SYDVKM. The CDR3 bases are TGTGCCAGCAGCTTACCGGGACAGGGGAAAGAAGCTTTCTGT. This gives the protein CASSLPGQGKEAFC.

The sample holds many counts of this clonotype. This chain joins TRBV7-3 and TRBJ2-2; D is undetermined. Trimming stripped 1 base from V and 6 bases from J, with 6 bases between. This CDR3 is 13 amino acids long. CDR1 and CDR2 from the germline V gene are SGHTA and FQGTGA. CDR3 DNA: TGTGCCAGCAGCTTAAAATTAGCCGGGGAGCTGTTTTTT. Its translation: CASSLKLAGELFF.

This clonotype was recorded at least ten times. The rearrangement uses TRBV7-3 and TRBJ2-5; D gene ambiguous. CDR1 and CDR2 (germline): SGHTA, FQGTGA. The CDR3 extends over 13 amino acids. Trimming took off 5 bases at V and 7 bases at J, with 14 bases between the two ends. CDR3 in amino acids: CASSPSLEATQYF. Written as DNA, the CDR3 is TGTGCCAGCAGCCCCTCGCTAGAAGCGACCCAGTACTTC.

This clonotype was found a few times. The CDR3 nucleotides are TGTGCCAGCAGTTCCCCAGGGGACACAGGGTGGCATTCACCCCTCCACTTT. Its translation: CASSSPGDTGWHSPLHF. The rearrangement joins TRBV27 to TRBJ1-6; tentative D call: TRBD1 (6 bases). This CDR3 has 17 residues. V gave up 4 bases and J gave up 8 bases, with 21 bases separating them. Per germline, CDR1 MNHEY and CDR2 SMNVEV (reference sequence).

The sample holds many counts of this clonotype. The chain carries TRBV6-5 and TRBJ2-2; TRBD2 aligns across 7 bases. CDR1 and CDR2 from the germline V gene are MNHEY and SVGAGI. Losses at the gene ends were 7 bases for V and 4 bases for J; bases not matched to a gene: 9. The CDR3 consists of 15 residues. CDR3 sequence (DNA): TGTGCCAGCACTTTAGATTCTAGCGGCACCGGGGAGCTGTTTTTT. Its translation: CASTLDSSGTGELFF.

The CDR3 region is CASSFVSGRLPFEQYF. Here the CDR3 DNA reads TGTGCCAGCAGTTTCGTTAGCGGGAGGCTCCCTTTCGAGCAGTACTTC. The genes are TRBV6-2 or TRBV6-3 and TRBJ2-7; 10 bases fit TRBD2. The ends lost 4 bases at V and 6 bases at J; junction bases unmatched: 12. This CDR3 has 16 residues. The germline V gene has CDR1 MNHEY and CDR2 SVGEGT.

This clonotype came up many times. V gene TRBV7-3 combines with J gene TRBJ2-2; D ambiguous. Germline V gene lookup returns CDR1 SGHTA and CDR2 FQGTGA. CDR3 length equals 16 residues. V lost 5 bases to trimming and J lost 2 bases, with 15 bases between them. The CDR3: CASSPRRSTNTGELFF. DNA for the CDR3: TGTGCCAGCAGCCCTCGCCGGTCAACTAACACCGGGGAGCTGTTTTTT.

This clonotype showed up just a few times. The chain employs TRBV6-2 or TRBV6-3 and TRBJ2-1; 7 bases line up with TRBD2. The CDR3 covers 15 residues. From germline, CDR1 is MNHEY and CDR2 SVGEGT. The V and J ends lost 6 bases and 5 bases, in that order; junction bases with no gene match: 10. CDR3 amino acids: CASSPLATHDNEQFF. The DNA of the CDR3 is TGTGCCAGCAGCCCACTAGCGACCCATGACAATGAGCAGTTCTTC.

This clonotype has only a few counts. V usage is TRBV5-1 and J usage is TRBJ1-2, with D maybe TRBD1 (6 bases). CDR3 length: 14 residues. The germline V and J ends were trimmed by 2 bases and 0 bases, with 8 bases remaining between them. CDR1 is SGHRS, CDR2 YFSETQ, per germline. The CDR3 DNA sequence: TGCGCCAGCAGCTTACGGGACACTAACTATGGCTACACCTTC. Amino acid sequence: CASSLRDTNYGYTF.

This clonotype was seen ten or more times. V is TRBV24-1 and J is TRBJ2-7; D is perhaps TRBD2 (6 bases). This CDR3 is 15 amino acids long. Per germline, CDR1 KGHDR and CDR2 SFDVKD. V was cut by 7 bases and J by 4 bases, with 19 bases left in between. CDR3 sequence (DNA): TGTGCCACCAGCCGAGGCGGACTAACGGCTTACGAGCAGTACTTC. This sequence encodes CATSRGGLTAYEQYF.